The 9 T cell receptor beta chains listed next were all sequenced from one sample in a study of blood T cell repertoires in COVID-19. The method was immunoSEQ multiplex PCR; TCRdb's version includes in-frame clones alone and lacks a portion of them. The repertoire includes about 140,000 clones, approximately 86% of them detected once, and around 8.4% sits in the top ten. Sequencing was carried out using peripheral blood. The receptors were sampled from a woman aged 60-70 years with acute or convalescent COVID-19.

V usage is TRBV9 and J usage is TRBJ2-1, with 12 bases lining up with TRBD2. This CDR3 is built from 16 residues. Germline values: CDR1 SGDLS, CDR2 YYNGEE. V lost 4 bases, J lost 2 bases, and 4 bases stayed unmatched. The CDR3, as DNA: TGTGCCAGCAGCTCCCGGACTAGCGGGGCCTACAATGAGCAGTTCTTC. It codes for CASSSRTSGAYNEQFF.

This clone was seen once. The chain uses TRBV10-3 and TRBJ1-1, with 9 bases aligning to TRBD1. With V trimmed by 5 bases and J by 1 base, 2 bases remained unmatched. The CDR3 contains 14 residues. Per germline, CDR1 ENHRY and CDR2 SYGVKD. Here the CDR3 DNA reads TGTGCCATCAGTAACAGGGGGCCGAACACTGAAGCTTTCTTT. It specifies CAISNRGPNTEAFF.

The rearrangement links TRBV4-1 to TRBJ1-2, with 7 positions matching TRBD1. V shed 6 bases, J shed 4 bases, and the junction held 14 bases outside the gene matches. Germline CDR1 MGHRA, CDR2 YSYEKL. The CDR3 is 16 residues long. This CDR3 reads CASRSRTGVPSYGYTF. In nucleotides, the CDR3 is TGCGCCAGCAGGTCTCGTACAGGGGTCCCGTCCTATGGCTACACCTTC.

The gene calls are TRBV5-4 and TRBJ1-1; D remains ambiguous. V was cut by 4 bases and J by 0 bases, with 16 bases left in between. The germline CDR1 and CDR2 sequences are SGHNT and YYREEE (reference sequence). The CDR3 sequence is 16 residues long. DNA of the CDR3: TGTGCCAGCAGCCCCGGGAGTCAGATTATGAACACTGAAGCTTTCTTT. This encodes CASSPGSQIMNTEAFF.

V usage is TRBV3-1 (or the pseudogene TRBV3-2) and J usage is TRBJ1-6; tentatively, D is TRBD1 (6 bases). In germline, CDR1 is LGHDT, CDR2 YNNKEL (reference sequence). The CDR3 contains 16 residues. Trimming pared 3 bases from V and 7 bases from J, leaving 16 bases between. Here the CDR3 reads CASSHSGGVRNSPLHF. CDR3 nucleotide sequence: TGTGCCAGCAGCCATTCTGGGGGCGTTAGGAATTCACCCCTCCACTTT.

This clone was detected many times. V usage is TRBV4-1 and J usage is TRBJ2-7, with 7 nucleotides matching TRBD1. The germline V gene has CDR1 MGHRA and CDR2 YSYEKL. V shed 1 base and J 2 bases; nucleotides not matched to a gene: 8. CDR3 length: 16 amino acids. CDR3 protein: CASSQATGTAPYEQYF. For the CDR3, the DNA is TGCGCCAGCAGCCAAGCCACAGGGACAGCGCCCTACGAGCAGTACTTC.

The chain couples TRBV2 to TRBJ2-5, with TRBD2 matching 12 bases. In germline, CDR1 is SNHLY, CDR2 FYNNEI. The CDR3 is 15 residues long. Trimming removed 6 bases from V and 5 bases from J; junction bases left unmatched: 7. The CDR3 bases are TGTGCCAGCAGAAAGACTAGCGGGGGAGGCGAGACCCAGTACTTC. Translating it yields CASRKTSGGGETQYF. Full variable domain (outside the CDR3, taken from reference TRBV2 and TRBJ2-5): EPEVTQTPSHQVTQMGQEVILRCVPISNHLYFYWYRQILGQKVEFLVSFYNNEISEKSEIFDDQFSVERPDGSNFTLKIRSTKLEDSAMYFCASRKTSGGGETQYFGPGTRLLVL.

The V and J genes are TRBV11-2 and TRBJ2-3, with D possibly matching TRBD1 (6 bases). V dropped 1 base and J dropped 2 bases, with 13 bases sitting between them. Per the germline V gene, CDR1 is SGHAT and CDR2 is FQNNGV. There are 16 residues in the CDR3. CDR3 nucleotide sequence: TGTGCCAGCAGCTTAGTAACAGGGAAAATCACAGATACGCAGTATTTT. Its translation: CASSLVTGKITDTQYF.

This clone was seen only a few times. CDR3 amino acids: CASKDSGQPQHF. The DNA for the CDR3 is TGTGCCAGCAAGGACAGCGGTCAGCCCCAGCATTTT. The rearrangement links TRBV6-6 to TRBJ1-5; D might be TRBD1 (6 bases). The germline V gene encodes CDR1 MNHNY and CDR2 SVGAGI (reference sequence). The CDR3 loop spans 12 amino acids. Trimming cost V 7 bases and J 6 bases, with 10 bases left between them.